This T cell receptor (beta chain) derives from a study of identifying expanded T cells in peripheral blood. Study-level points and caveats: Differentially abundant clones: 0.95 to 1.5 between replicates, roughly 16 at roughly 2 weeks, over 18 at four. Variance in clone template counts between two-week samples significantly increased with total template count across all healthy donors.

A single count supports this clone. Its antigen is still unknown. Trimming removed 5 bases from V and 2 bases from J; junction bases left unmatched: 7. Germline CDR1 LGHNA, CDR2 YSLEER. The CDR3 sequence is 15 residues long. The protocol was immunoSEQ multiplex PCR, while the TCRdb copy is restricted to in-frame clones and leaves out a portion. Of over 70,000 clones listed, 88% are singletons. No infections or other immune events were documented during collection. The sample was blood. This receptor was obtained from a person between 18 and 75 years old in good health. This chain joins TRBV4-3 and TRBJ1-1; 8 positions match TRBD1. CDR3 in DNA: TGCGCCAGCAGCTCCTGGACAGGGTTAAACACTGAAGCTTTCTTT. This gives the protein CASSSWTGLNTEAFF.